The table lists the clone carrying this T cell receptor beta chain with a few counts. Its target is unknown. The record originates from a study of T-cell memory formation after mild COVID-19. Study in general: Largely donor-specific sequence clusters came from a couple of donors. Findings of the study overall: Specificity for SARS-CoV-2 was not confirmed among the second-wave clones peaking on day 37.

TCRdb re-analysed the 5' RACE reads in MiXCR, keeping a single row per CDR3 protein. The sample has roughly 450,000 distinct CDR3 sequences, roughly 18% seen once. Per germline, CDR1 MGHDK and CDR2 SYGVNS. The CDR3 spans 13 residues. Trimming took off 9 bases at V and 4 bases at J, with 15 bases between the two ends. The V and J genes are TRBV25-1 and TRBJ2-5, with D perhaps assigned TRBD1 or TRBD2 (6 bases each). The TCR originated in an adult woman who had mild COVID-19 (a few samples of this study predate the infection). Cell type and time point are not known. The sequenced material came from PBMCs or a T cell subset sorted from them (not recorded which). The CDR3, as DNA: TGTGCCAGTGGACGAGGGGGGCTAGAGACCCAGTACTTC. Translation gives CASGRGGLETQYF.